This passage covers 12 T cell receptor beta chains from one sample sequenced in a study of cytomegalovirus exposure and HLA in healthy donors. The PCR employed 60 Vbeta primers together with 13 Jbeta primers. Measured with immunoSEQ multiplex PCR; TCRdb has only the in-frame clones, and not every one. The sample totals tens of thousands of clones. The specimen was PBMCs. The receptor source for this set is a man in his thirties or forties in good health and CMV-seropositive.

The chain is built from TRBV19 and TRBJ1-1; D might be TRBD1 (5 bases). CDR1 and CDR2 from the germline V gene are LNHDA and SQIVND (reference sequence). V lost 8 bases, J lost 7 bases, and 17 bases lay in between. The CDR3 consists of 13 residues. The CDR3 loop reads CASRRGGSGEAFF. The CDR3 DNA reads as TGTGCCAGTCGGCGGGGGGGTAGCGGTGAAGCTTTCTTT.

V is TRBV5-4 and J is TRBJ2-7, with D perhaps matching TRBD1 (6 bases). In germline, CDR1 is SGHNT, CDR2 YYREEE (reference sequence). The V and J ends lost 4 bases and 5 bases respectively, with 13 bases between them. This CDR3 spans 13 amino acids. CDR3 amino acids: CASSNRVPHEQYF. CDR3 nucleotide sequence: TGTGCCAGCAGCAACAGGGTCCCGCACGAGCAGTACTTC. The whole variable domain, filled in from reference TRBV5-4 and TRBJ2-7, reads ETGVTQSPTHLIKTRGQQVTLRCSSQSGHNTVSWYQQALGQGPQFIFQYYREEENGRGNFPPRFSGLQFPNYSSELNVNALELDDSALYLCASSNRVPHEQYFGPGTRLTVT.

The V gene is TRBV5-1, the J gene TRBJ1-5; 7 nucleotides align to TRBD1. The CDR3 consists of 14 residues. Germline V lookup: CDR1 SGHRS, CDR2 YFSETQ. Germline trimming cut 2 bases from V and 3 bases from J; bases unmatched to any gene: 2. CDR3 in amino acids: CASSLTGDNQPQHF. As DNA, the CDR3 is TGCGCCAGCAGCTTAACAGGGGACAATCAGCCCCAGCATTTT.

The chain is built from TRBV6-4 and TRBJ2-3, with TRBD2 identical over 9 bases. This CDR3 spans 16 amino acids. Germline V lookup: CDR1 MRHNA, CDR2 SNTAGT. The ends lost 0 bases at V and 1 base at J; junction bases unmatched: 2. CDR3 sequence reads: CASSDSASGGTDTQYF. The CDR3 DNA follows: TGTGCCAGCAGTGACTCGGCTAGCGGGGGCACAGATACGCAGTATTTT.

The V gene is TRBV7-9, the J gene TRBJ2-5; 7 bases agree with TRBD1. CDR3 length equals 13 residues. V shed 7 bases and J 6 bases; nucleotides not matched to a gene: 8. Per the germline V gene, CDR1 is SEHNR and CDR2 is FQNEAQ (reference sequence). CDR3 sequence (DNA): TGTGCCAGCACCCAGACAGGGCCGAAGACCCAGTACTTC. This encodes CASTQTGPKTQYF.

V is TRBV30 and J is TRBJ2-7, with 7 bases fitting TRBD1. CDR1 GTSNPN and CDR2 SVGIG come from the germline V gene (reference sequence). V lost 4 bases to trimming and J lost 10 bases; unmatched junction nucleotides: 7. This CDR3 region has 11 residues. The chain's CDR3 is CAWITGTAQYF. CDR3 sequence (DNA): TGTGCCTGGATTACCGGGACAGCTCAGTACTTC.

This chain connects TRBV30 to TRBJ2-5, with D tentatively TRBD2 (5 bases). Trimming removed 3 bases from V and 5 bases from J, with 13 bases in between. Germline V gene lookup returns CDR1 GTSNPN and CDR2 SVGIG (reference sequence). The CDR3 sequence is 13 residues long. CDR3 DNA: TGTGCCTGGAGGATCTTCGGGGAGGAGACCCAGTACTTC. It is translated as CAWRIFGEETQYF. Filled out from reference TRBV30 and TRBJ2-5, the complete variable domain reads SQTIHQWPATLVQPVGSPLSLECTVEGTSNPNLYWYRQAAGRGLQLLFYSVGIGQISSEVPQNLSASRPQDRQFILSSKKLLLSDSGFYLCAWRIFGEETQYFGPGTRLLVL.

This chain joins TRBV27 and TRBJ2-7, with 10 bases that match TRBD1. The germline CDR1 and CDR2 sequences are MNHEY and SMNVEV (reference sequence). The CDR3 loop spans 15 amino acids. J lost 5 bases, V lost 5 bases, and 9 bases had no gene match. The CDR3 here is CASSGPGQGVDEQYF. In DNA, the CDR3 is TGTGCCAGCAGTGGCCCCGGACAGGGGGTGGACGAGCAGTACTTC.

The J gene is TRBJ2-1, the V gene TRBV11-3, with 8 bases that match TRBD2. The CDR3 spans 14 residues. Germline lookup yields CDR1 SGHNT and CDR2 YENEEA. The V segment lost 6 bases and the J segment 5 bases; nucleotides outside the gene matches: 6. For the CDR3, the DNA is TGTGCCAGCAGTAAAGCGGGAGCGGACAATGAGCAGTTCTTC. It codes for CASSKAGADNEQFF.

In nucleotides, the CDR3 is TGTGCCAGCAGCGGCGGGGGGGCCGATGGGTTGAACACCGGGGAGCTGTTTTTT. Its translation is CASSGGGADGLNTGELFF. The chain is built from TRBV9 and TRBJ2-2; 9 bases are shared with TRBD2. V was clipped by 3 bases and J by 1 base; unmatched bases: 10. The CDR3 contains 18 residues. Germline CDR1 SGDLS, CDR2 YYNGEE.

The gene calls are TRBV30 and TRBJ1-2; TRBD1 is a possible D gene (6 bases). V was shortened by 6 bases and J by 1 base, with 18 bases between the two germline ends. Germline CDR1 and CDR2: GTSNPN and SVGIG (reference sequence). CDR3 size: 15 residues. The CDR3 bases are TGTGCCTGTTGGGGGCGAGCGCCCAGTAACTATGGCTACACCTTC. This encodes CACWGRAPSNYGYTF.

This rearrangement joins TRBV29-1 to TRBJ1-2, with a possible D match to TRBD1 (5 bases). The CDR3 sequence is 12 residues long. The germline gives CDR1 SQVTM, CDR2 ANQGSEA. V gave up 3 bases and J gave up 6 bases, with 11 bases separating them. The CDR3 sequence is CSVDGGFNGYTF. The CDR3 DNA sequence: TGCAGCGTTGACGGGGGGTTTAATGGCTACACCTTC.